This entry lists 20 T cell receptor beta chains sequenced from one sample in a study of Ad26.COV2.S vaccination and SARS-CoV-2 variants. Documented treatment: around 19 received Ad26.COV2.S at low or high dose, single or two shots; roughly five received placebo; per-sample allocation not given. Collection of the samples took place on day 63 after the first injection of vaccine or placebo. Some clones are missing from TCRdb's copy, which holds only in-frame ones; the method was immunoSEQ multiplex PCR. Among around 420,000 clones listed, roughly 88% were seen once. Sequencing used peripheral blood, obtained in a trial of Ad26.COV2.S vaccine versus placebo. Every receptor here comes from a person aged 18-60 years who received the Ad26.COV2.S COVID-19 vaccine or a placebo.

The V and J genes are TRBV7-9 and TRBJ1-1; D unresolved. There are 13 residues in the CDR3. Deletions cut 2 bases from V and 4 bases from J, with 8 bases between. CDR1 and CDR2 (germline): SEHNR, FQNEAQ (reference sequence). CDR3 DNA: TGTGCCAGCAGCTTACCGGGCGGCACTGAAGCTTTCTTT. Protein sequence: CASSLPGGTEAFF.

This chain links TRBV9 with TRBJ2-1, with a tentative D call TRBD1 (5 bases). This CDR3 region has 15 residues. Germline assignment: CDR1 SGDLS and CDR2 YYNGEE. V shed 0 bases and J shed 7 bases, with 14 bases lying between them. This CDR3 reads CASSVGGQDPNEQFF. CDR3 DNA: TGTGCCAGCAGCGTAGGGGGCCAGGATCCGAATGAGCAGTTCTTC.

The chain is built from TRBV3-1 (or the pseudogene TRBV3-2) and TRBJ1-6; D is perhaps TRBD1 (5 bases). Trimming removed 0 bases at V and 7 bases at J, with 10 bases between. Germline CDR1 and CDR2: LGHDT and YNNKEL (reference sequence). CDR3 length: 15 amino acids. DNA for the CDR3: TGTGCCAGCAGCCAAGATTGGGGGGGGAATTCACCCCTCCACTTT. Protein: CASSQDWGGNSPLHF.

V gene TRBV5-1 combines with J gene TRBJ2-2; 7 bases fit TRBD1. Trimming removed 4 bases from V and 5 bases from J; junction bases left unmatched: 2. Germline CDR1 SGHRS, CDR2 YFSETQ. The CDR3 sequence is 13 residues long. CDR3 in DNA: TGCGCCAGCAGCCCGACAGGGACCGGGGAGCTGTTTTTT. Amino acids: CASSPTGTGELFF.

This CDR3 is CASTRGAISYEQYF. Here the CDR3 DNA reads TGTGCCAGCACGAGGGGGGCCATCTCCTACGAGCAGTACTTC. The chain recombines TRBV7-2 with TRBJ2-7; D might be TRBD1 or TRBD2, each matching 6 bases. Germline CDR1 is SGHTA and CDR2 is FQGNSA. V lost 7 bases and J lost 0, with 13 bases in between. CDR3 length: 14 residues.

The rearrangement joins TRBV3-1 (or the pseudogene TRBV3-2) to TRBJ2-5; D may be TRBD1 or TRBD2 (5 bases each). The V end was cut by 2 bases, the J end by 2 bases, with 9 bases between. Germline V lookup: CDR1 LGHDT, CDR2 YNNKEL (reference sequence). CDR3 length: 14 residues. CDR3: CASSQWGWQETQYF. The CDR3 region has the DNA TGTGCCAGCAGCCAATGGGGGTGGCAAGAGACCCAGTACTTC.

The CDR3, as DNA: TGTGCCAGCAGCCAACAGGTAGGGGGGCTCGCCGAGAACAATGAGCAGTTCTTC. The encoded protein is CASSQQVGGLAENNEQFF. The chain combines TRBV3-1 (or the pseudogene TRBV3-2) with TRBJ2-1; tentatively, D is TRBD1 or TRBD2 (6 bases each). V lost 2 bases to trimming and J lost 5 bases, with 22 bases between them. CDR3 length: 18 amino acids. Germline assignment: CDR1 LGHDT and CDR2 YNNKEL (reference sequence).

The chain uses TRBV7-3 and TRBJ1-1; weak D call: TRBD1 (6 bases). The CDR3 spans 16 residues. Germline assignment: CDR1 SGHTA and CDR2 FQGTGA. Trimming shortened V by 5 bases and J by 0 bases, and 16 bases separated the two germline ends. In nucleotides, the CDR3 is TGTGCCAGCAGCGTCCAAGCAGGGGCCATGAACACTGAAGCTTTCTTT. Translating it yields CASSVQAGAMNTEAFF.

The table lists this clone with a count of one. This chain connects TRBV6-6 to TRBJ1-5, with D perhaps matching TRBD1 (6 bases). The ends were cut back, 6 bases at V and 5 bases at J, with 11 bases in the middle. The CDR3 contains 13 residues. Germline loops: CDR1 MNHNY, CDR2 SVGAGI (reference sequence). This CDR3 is CASRQRGDQPQHF. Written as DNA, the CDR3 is TGTGCCAGCAGACAAAGGGGGGATCAGCCCCAGCATTTT.

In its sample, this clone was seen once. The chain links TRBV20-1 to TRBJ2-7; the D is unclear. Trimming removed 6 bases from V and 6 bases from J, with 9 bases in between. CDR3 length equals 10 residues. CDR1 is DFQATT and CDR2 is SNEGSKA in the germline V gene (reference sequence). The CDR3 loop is CSAGLGEQYF. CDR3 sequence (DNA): TGCAGTGCCGGCCTGGGCGAGCAGTACTTC.

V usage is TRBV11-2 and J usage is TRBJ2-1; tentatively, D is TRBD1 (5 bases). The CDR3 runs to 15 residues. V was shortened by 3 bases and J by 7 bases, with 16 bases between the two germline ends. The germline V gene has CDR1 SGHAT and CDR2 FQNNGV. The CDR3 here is CASSFWYGAYNEQFF. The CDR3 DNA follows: TGTGCCAGCAGCTTTTGGTATGGGGCGTATAATGAGCAGTTCTTC.

CDR3 loop: CATSDPGQNSYNEQFF. CDR3 coding DNA: TGTGCCACCAGTGATCCGGGACAGAATTCCTACAATGAGCAGTTCTTC. The chain has TRBV24-1 and TRBJ2-1; 7 bases are shared with TRBD1. Looked up from germline, CDR1 is KGHDR and CDR2 is SFDVKD. The V and J ends lost 3 bases and 1 base, in that order; junction bases with no gene match: 5. The CDR3 is 16 amino acids.

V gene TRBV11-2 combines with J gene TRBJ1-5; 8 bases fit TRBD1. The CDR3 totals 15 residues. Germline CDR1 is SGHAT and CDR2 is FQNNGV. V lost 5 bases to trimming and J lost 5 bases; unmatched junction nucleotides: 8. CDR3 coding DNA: TGTGCCAGCAGCGGCACCGACAGGGGCCATCAGCCCCAGCATTTT. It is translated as CASSGTDRGHQPQHF.

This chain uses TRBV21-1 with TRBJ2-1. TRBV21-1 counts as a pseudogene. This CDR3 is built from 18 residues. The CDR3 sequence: CASSKKKGRVYPYNEQFF. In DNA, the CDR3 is TGTGCCAGCAGCAAAAAAAAGGGAAGGGTTTACCCCTACAATGAGCAGTTCTTC.

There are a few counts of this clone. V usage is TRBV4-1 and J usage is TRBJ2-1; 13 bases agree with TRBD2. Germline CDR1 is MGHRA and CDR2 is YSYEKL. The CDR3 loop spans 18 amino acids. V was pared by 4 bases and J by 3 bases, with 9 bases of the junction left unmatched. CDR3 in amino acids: CASSPSGLAGRIYNEQFF. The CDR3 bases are TGCGCCAGCAGCCCCTCGGGACTAGCGGGGCGGATCTACAATGAGCAGTTCTTC.

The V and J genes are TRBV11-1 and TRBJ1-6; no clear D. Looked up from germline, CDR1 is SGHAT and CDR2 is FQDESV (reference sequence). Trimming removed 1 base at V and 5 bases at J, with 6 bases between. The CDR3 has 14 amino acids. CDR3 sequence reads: CASSLGGNNSPLHF. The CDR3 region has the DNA TGTGCCAGCAGCTTAGGGGGAAATAATTCACCCCTCCACTTT. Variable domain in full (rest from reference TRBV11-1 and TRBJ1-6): EAEVAQSPRYKITEKSQAVAFWCDPISGHATLYWYRQILGQGPELLVQFQDESVVDDSQLPKDRFSAERLKGVDSTLKIQPAELGDSAMYLCASSLGGNNSPLHFGNGTRLTVT.

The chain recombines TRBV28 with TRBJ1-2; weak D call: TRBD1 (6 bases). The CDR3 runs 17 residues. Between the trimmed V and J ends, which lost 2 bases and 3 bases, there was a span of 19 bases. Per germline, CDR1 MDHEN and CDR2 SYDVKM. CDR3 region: CASSLAGQPYDDYGYTF. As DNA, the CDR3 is TGTGCCAGCAGTTTAGCAGGACAGCCTTATGATGACTATGGCTACACCTTC.

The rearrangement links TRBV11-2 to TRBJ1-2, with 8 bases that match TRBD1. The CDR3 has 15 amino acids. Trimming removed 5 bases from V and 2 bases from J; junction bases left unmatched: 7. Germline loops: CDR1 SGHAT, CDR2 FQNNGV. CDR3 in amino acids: CASSQGQGLNYGYTF. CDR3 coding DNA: TGTGCCAGCAGCCAAGGACAGGGACTAAACTATGGCTACACCTTC.

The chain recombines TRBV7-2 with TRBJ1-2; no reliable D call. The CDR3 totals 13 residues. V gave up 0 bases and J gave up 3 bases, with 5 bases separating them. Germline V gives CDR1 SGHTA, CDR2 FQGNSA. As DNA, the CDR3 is TGTGCCAGCAGCTTAGCGCGCGACTATGGCTACACCTTC. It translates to CASSLARDYGYTF. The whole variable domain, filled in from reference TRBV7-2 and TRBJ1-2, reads GAGVSQSPSNKVTEKGKDVELRCDPISGHTALYWYRQSLGQGLEFLIYFQGNSAPDKSGLPSDRFSAERTGGSVSTLTIQRTQQEDSAVYLCASSLARDYGYTFGSGTRLTVV.

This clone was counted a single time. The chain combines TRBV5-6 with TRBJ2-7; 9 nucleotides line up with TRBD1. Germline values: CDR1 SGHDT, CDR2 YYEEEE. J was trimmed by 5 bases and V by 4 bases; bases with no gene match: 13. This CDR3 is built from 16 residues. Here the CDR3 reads CASSTRPGQGYNEQYF. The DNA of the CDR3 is TGTGCCAGCAGCACCAGACCGGGACAGGGATATAACGAGCAGTACTTC.